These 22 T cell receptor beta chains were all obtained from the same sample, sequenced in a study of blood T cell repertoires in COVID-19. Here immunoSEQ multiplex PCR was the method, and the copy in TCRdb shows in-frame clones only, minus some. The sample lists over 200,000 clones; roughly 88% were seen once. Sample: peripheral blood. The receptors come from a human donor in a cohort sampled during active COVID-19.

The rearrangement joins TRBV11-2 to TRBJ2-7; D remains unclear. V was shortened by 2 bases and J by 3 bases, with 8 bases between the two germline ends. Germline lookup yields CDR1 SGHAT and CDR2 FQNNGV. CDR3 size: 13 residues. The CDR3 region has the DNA TGTGCCAGCAGCTTAAATCCTGTCTACGAGCAGTACTTC. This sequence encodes CASSLNPVYEQYF.

The CDR3 coding sequence is TGTGCCAGCAGCCAACAAATGTGGACAGCCGTTAATGAAAAACTGTTTTTT. Translating it yields CASSQQMWTAVNEKLFF. V usage is TRBV4-2 and J usage is TRBJ1-4, with D possibly being TRBD1 (6 bases). Germline V CDR1 and CDR2: LGHNA, YNFKEQ. V gave up 2 bases and J gave up 4 bases, with 17 bases separating them. This CDR3 region has 17 residues.

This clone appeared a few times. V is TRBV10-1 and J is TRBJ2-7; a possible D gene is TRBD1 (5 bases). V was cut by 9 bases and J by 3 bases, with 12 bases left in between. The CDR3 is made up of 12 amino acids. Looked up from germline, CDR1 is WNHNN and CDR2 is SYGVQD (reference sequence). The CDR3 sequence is CARDNQYYEQYF. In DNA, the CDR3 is TGCGCCAGGGACAATCAGTACTACGAGCAGTACTTC.

The DNA of the CDR3 is TGTGCCAGCAGCTTAGAAGGGGGCAGGCAGCCCCAGCATTTT. It encodes CASSLEGGRQPQHF. V is TRBV7-9 and J is TRBJ1-5; 7 bases agree with TRBD1. Germline CDR1 and CDR2: SEHNR and FQNEAQ (reference sequence). V lost 1 base to trimming and J lost 7 bases; unmatched junction nucleotides: 4. CDR3 size: 14 residues.

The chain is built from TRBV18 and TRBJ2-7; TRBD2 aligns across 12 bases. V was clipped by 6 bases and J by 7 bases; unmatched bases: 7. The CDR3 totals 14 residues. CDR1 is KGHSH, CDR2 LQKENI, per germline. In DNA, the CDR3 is TGTGCCAGCTCTCCTAGCGGGAGGGCTACGGAGCAGTACTTC. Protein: CASSPSGRATEQYF. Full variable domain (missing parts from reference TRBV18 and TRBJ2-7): NAGVMQNPRHLVRRRGQEARLRCSPMKGHSHVYWYRQLPEEGLKFMVYLQKENIIDESGMPKERFSAEFPKEGPSILRIQQVVRGDSAAYFCASSPSGRATEQYFGPGTRLTVT.

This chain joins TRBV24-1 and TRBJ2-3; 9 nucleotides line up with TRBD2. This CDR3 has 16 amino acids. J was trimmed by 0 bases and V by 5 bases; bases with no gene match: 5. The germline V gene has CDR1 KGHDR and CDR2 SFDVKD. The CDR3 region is CATSGATSGSTDTQYF. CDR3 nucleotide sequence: TGTGCCACCAGTGGGGCAACTAGCGGGAGCACAGATACGCAGTATTTT.

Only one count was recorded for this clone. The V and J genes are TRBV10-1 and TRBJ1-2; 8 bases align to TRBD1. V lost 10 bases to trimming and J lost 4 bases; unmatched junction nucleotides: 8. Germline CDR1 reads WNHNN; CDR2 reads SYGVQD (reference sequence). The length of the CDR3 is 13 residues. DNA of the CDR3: TGCGCCAAATCCGGACAGGGTGGCTATGGCTACACCTTC. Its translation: CAKSGQGGYGYTF.

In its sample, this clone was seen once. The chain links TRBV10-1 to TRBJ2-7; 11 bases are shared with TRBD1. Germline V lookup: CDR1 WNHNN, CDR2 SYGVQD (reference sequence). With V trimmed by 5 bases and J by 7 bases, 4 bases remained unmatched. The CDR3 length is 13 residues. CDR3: CASSRGQGGEQYF. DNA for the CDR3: TGCGCCAGCAGTCGGGGACAGGGGGGTGAGCAGTACTTC.

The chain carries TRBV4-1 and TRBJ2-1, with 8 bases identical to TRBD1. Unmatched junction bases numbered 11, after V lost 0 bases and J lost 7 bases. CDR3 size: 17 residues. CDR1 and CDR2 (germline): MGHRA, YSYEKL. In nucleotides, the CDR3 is TGCGCCAGCAGCCAAGAATTGGACAGGGAGACTCGGAATGAGCAGTTCTTC. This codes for CASSQELDRETRNEQFF.

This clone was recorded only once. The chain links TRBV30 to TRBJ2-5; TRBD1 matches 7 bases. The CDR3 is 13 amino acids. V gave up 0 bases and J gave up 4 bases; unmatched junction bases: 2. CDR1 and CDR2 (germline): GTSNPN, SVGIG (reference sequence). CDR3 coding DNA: TGTGCCTGGAGTGTAACAGGGGCAGAGACCCAGTACTTC. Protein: CAWSVTGAETQYF.

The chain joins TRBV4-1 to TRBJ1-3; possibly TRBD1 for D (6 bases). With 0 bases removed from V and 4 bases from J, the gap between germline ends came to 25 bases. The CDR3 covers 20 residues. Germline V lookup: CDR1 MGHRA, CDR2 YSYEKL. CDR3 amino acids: CASSQDLGPDYRALGNTIYF. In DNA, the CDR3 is TGCGCCAGCAGCCAAGATCTAGGACCAGATTACAGGGCACTCGGAAACACCATATATTTT.

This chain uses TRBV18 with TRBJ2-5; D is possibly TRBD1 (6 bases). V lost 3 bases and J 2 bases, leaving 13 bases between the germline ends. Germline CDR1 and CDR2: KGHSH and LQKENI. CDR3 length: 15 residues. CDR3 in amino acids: CASSPQQGFQETQYF. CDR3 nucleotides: TGTGCCAGCTCACCTCAACAGGGATTTCAAGAGACCCAGTACTTC.

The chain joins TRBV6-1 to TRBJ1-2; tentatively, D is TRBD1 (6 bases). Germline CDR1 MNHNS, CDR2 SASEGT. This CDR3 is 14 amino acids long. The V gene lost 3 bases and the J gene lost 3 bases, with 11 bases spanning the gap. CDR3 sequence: CASSDYRVHYGYTF. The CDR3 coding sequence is TGTGCCAGCAGTGATTACAGGGTACACTATGGCTACACCTTC.

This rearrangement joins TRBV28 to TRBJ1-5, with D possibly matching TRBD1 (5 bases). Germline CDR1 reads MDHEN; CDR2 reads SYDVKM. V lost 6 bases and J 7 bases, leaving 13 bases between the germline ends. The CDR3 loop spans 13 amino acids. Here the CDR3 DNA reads TGTGCCAGCAGAACCAATAAGGGGCAGCCCCAGCATTTT. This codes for CASRTNKGQPQHF.

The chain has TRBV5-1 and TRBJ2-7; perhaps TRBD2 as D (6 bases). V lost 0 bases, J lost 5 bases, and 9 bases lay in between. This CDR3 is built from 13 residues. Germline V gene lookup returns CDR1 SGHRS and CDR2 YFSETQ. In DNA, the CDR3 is TGCGCCAGCAGCTTGGGGAGGGTCGACGAGCAGTACTTC. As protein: CASSLGRVDEQYF.

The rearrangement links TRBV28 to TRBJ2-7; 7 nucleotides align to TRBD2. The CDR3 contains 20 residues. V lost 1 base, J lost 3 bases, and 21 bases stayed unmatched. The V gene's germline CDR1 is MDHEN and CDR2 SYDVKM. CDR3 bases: TGTGCCAGCAGTTTATTTACGGAACTAGCGCGAATCCTAGTCGACTACGAGCAGTACTTC. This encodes CASSLFTELARILVDYEQYF. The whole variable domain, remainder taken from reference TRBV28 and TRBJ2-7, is DVKVTQSSRYLVKRTGEKVFLECVQDMDHENMFWYRQDPGLGLRLIYFSYDVKMKEKGDIPEGYSVSREKKERFSLILESASTNQTSMYLCASSLFTELARILVDYEQYFGPGTRLTVT.

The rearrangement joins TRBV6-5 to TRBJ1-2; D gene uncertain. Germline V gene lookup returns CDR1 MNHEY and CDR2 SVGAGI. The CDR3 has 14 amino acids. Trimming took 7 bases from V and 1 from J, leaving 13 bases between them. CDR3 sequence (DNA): TGTGCCAGCACTCGGGATCAACGTAACTATGGCTACACCTTC. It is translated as CASTRDQRNYGYTF.

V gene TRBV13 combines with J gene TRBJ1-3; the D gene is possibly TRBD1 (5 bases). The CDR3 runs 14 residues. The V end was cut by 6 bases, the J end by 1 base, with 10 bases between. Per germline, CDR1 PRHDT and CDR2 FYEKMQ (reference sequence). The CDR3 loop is CASRIQGSGNTIYF. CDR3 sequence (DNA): TGTGCCAGCAGGATCCAGGGTTCTGGAAACACCATATATTTT.

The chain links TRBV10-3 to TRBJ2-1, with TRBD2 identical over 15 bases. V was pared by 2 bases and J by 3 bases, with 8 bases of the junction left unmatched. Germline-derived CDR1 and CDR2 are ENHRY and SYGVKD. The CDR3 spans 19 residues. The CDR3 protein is CAISEPPGLAGGVYNEQFF. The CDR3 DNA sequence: TGTGCCATCAGTGAGCCGCCCGGACTAGCGGGAGGGGTCTACAATGAGCAGTTCTTC.

The CDR3 spells CASREDEKLFF. CDR3 coding DNA: TGTGCCAGCAGGGAGGATGAAAAACTGTTTTTT. V is TRBV2 and J is TRBJ1-4; no clear D gene. CDR1 is SNHLY and CDR2 is FYNNEI in the germline V gene. CDR3 size: 11 residues. Between the trimmed V and J ends, which lost 6 bases and 6 bases, there was a span of 5 bases.

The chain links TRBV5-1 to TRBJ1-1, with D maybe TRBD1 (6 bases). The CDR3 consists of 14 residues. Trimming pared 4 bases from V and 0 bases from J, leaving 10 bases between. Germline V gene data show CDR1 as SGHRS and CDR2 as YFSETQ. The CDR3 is CASSMTGLNTEAFF. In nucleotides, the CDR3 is TGCGCCAGCAGCATGACAGGCCTGAACACTGAAGCTTTCTTT.

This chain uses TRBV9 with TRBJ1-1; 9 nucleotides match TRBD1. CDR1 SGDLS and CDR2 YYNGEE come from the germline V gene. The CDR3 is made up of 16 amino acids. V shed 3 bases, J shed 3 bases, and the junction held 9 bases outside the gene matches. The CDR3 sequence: CASSAMTGGPDTEAFF. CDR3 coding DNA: TGTGCCAGCAGCGCAATGACAGGGGGTCCAGACACTGAAGCTTTCTTT. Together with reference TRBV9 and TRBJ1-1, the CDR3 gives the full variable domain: DSGVTQTPKHLITATGQRVTLRCSPRSGDLSVYWYQQSLDQGLQFLIQYYNGEERAKGNILERFSAQQFPDLHSELNLSSLELGDSALYFCASSAMTGGPDTEAFFGQGTRLTVV.